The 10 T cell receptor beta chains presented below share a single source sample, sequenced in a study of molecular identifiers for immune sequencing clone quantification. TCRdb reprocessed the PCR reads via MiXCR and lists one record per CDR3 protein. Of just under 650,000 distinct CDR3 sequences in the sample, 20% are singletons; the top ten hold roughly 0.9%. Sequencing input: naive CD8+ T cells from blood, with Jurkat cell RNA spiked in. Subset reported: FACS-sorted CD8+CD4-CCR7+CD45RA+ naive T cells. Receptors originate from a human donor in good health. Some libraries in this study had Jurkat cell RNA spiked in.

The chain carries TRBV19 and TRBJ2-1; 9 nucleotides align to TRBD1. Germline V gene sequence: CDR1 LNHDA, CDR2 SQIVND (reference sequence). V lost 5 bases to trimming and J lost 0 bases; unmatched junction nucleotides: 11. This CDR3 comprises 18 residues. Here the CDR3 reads CASSVLSGQGFSYNEQFF. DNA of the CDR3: TGTGCCAGTAGTGTCCTATCGGGACAGGGATTCTCCTACAATGAGCAGTTCTTC. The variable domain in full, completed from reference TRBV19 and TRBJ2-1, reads DGGITQSPKYLFRKEGQNVTLSCEQNLNHDAMYWYRQDPGQGLRLIYYSQIVNDFQKGDIAEGYSVSREKKESFPLTVTSAQKNPTAFYLCASSVLSGQGFSYNEQFFGPGTRLTVL.

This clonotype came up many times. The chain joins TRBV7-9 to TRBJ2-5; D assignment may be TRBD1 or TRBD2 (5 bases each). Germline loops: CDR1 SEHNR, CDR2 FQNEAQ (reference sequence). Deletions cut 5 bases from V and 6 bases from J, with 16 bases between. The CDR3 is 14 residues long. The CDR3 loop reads CASSPPNRRQTQYF. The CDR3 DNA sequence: TGTGCCAGCAGCCCCCCGAACAGGAGGCAGACCCAGTACTTC.

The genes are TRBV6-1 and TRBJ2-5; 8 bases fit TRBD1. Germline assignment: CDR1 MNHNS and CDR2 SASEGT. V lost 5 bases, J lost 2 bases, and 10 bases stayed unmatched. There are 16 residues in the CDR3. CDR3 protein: CASSCRGRKPQETQYF. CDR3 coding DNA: TGTGCCAGCAGTTGCAGGGGGCGAAAGCCTCAAGAGACCCAGTACTTC.

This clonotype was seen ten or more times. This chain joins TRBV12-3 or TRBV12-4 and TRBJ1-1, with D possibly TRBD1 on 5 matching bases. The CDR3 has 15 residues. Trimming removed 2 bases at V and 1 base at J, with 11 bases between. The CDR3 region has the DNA TGTGCCAGCAGTTTAAGGGGCAGGAAGAACACTGAAGCTTTCTTT. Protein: CASSLRGRKNTEAFF.

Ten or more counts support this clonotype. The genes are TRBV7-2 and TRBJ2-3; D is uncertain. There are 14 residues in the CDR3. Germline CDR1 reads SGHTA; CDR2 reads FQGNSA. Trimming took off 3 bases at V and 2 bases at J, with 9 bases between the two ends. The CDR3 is CASSFGLFTDTQYF. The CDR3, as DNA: TGTGCCAGCAGCTTTGGCCTATTCACAGATACGCAGTATTTT.

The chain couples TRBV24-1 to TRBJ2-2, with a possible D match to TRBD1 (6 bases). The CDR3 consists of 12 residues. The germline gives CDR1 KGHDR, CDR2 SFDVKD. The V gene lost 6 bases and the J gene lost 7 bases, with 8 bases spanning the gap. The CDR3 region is CATSTGFGELFF. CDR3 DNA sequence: TGTGCCACCAGTACAGGGTTCGGGGAGCTGTTTTTT.

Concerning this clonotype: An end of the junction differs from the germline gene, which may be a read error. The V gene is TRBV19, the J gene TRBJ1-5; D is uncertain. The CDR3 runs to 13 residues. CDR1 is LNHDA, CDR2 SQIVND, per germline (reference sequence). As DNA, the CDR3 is TGTGCCGGTAGTATAGTCGCCGGTCAGCCCCAGCATTTT. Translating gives CAGSIVAGQPQHF.

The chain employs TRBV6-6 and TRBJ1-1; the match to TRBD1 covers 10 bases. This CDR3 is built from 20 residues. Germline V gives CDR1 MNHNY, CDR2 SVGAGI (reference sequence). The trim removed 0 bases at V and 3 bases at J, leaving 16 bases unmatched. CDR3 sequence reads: CASSYSSETGGFFGYTEAFF. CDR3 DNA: TGTGCCAGCAGTTACTCTAGCGAGACAGGGGGCTTCTTTGGGTACACTGAAGCTTTCTTT.

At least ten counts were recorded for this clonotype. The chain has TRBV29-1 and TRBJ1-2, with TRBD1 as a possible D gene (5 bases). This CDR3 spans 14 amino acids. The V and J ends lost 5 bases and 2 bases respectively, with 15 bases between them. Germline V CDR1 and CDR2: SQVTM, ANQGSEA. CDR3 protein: CSVSTDLGNYGYTF. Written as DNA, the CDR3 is TGCAGCGTTTCGACAGATTTGGGCAACTATGGCTACACCTTC.

CDR3 region: CASTHAQWDRYSPLHF. Here the CDR3 DNA reads TGTGCCAGCACCCATGCCCAGTGGGACAGATACTCACCCCTCCACTTT. The chain links TRBV6-6 to TRBJ1-6; 7 positions agree with TRBD1. The CDR3 loop spans 16 amino acids. J was trimmed by 10 bases and V by 7 bases; bases with no gene match: 16. Germline assignment: CDR1 MNHNY and CDR2 SVGAGI (reference sequence).